The 27 T cell receptor beta chains reported below all come from one sample, sequenced in a study of shared clonotypes between healthy human individuals. Only in-frame clones appear in the TCRdb table, and some are missing; sequencing was by immunoSEQ multiplex PCR. Of some 2.3 million clones in the sample, 80% to 95% were seen once. Sequenced input: naive CD4+ T cells from PBMCs. This sample's subset: CD45RA+ positively selected. These receptors came from a young man in good health. Some clones in this sample may be carry-over from other donors' samples.

The chain is built from TRBV28 and TRBJ2-5; the match to TRBD2 covers 8 bases. Unmatched junction bases numbered 15, after V lost 8 bases and J lost 1 base. Per germline, CDR1 MDHEN and CDR2 SYDVKM. The CDR3 is 17 amino acids. CDR3: CASGTPSGTSGQETQYF. DNA for the CDR3: TGTGCCAGCGGCACCCCTTCCGGGACTAGTGGCCAAGAGACCCAGTACTTC.

This chain joins TRBV7-9 and TRBJ2-3; D may be TRBD1 or TRBD2 (5 bases each). The CDR3 sequence is 12 residues long. In germline, CDR1 is SEHNR, CDR2 FQNEAQ (reference sequence). V lost 3 bases to trimming and J lost 6 bases, with 7 bases between them. The CDR3: CASSFEGDTQYF. The CDR3 DNA reads as TGTGCCAGCAGCTTCGAGGGGGATACGCAGTATTTT.

The rearrangement links TRBV11-3 to TRBJ1-4, with TRBD1 identical over 9 bases. Germline V gives CDR1 SGHNT, CDR2 YENEEA. V trimming: 2 bases; J trimming: 10 bases; junction bases outside the gene matches: 5. The CDR3 has 14 residues. CDR3 nucleotides: TGTGCCAGCAGCTTAACACAGGGGGCGGGAAAACTGTTTTTT. Translating gives CASSLTQGAGKLFF.

The chain carries TRBV5-5 and TRBJ2-1; 7 bases line up with TRBD2. This CDR3 has 16 amino acids. CDR1 and CDR2 (germline): SGHKS, YYEKEE (reference sequence). V lost 2 bases, J lost 7 bases, and 12 bases stayed unmatched. This CDR3 is CASSLMSAGSRNEQFF. Written as DNA, the CDR3 is TGTGCCAGCAGCTTAATGTCAGCGGGATCAAGGAATGAGCAGTTCTTC.

The chain links TRBV30 to TRBJ1-2; D not resolved. CDR1 and CDR2 (germline): GTSNPN, SVGIG (reference sequence). V lost 7 bases and J 1 base, leaving 10 bases between the germline ends. The length of the CDR3 is 12 residues. The CDR3 spells CASSQSNYGYTF. Written as DNA, the CDR3 is TGTGCCTCGTCTCAAAGTAACTATGGCTACACCTTC.

This chain joins TRBV11-2 and TRBJ2-3, with 8 positions matching TRBD2. Trimming at V came to 0 bases and at J to 4 bases, leaving 9 bases not matched to a gene. CDR1 SGHAT and CDR2 FQNNGV come from the germline V gene. CDR3 length equals 17 residues. The CDR3 region is CASSLDYGGAPADTQYF. The CDR3 coding sequence is TGTGCCAGCAGCTTAGATTACGGGGGGGCGCCGGCAGATACGCAGTATTTT.

The chain has TRBV6-5 and TRBJ2-7; the match to TRBD2 covers 12 bases. Trimming cost V 2 bases and J 4 bases; bases outside gene matches: 3. The CDR3 covers 15 residues. CDR1 and CDR2 (germline): MNHEY, SVGAGI. The CDR3 here is CASSYGGLAGYEQYF. In nucleotides, the CDR3 is TGTGCCAGCAGTTACGGAGGACTAGCGGGATACGAGCAGTACTTC.

J is TRBJ2-2 and V is TRBV9; a weak D match, TRBD1 (6 bases). This CDR3 is built from 15 residues. Germline-derived CDR1 and CDR2 are SGDLS and YYNGEE. V was pared by 4 bases and J by 2 bases, with 12 bases between. The CDR3, as DNA: TGTGCCAGCAGCCCCCAGGGGTTTAACACCGGGGAGCTGTTTTTT. Protein sequence: CASSPQGFNTGELFF.

Here the CDR3 DNA reads TGTGCCAGCAGCGGGACTAGCGTAGACAATGAGCAGTTCTTC. It translates to CASSGTSVDNEQFF. The gene calls are TRBV2 and TRBJ2-1; 10 bases align to TRBD2. In germline, CDR1 is SNHLY, CDR2 FYNNEI. The CDR3 is 14 residues long. The V and J ends lost 6 bases and 5 bases, in that order; junction bases with no gene match: 4. Variable domain in full (rest from reference TRBV2 and TRBJ2-1): EPEVTQTPSHQVTQMGQEVILRCVPISNHLYFYWYRQILGQKVEFLVSFYNNEISEKSEIFDDQFSVERPDGSNFTLKIRSTKLEDSAMYFCASSGTSVDNEQFFGPGTRLTVL.

The J gene is TRBJ2-1, the V gene TRBV5-1; 9 nucleotides match TRBD2. CDR3 length: 15 amino acids. Losses at the gene ends were 3 bases for V and 5 bases for J; bases not matched to a gene: 6. Germline-derived CDR1 and CDR2 are SGHRS and YFSETQ. This CDR3 is CASSSRTSANNEQFF. The CDR3 DNA is TGCGCCAGCAGCTCCAGGACTAGCGCCAACAATGAGCAGTTCTTC.

The V and J genes are TRBV4-1 and TRBJ2-2, with a possible D match to TRBD1 (6 bases). This CDR3 has 15 residues. V lost 3 bases, J lost 5 bases, and 13 bases lay in between. Germline CDR1 and CDR2: MGHRA and YSYEKL. The CDR3 loop reads CASSQGQGWTGELFF. The CDR3 DNA reads as TGCGCCAGCAGCCAGGGCCAGGGGTGGACCGGGGAGCTGTTTTTT.

About this clone itself: This sample also contains other DNA sequences that code for the same CDR3. The V gene is TRBV5-1, the J gene TRBJ2-7; TRBD1 matches at 7 bases. The V gene's germline CDR1 is SGHRS and CDR2 YFSETQ. With 0 bases clipped from V and 4 bases from J, the junction kept 4 bases outside the gene matches. The CDR3 length is 14 residues. The DNA for the CDR3 is TGCGCCAGCAGCTTGGGACAGGGAGCATACGAGCAGTACTTC. Amino acid sequence: CASSLGQGAYEQYF.

This sequence joins TRBV9 and TRBJ2-3; D possibly uses TRBD1 or TRBD2 (5 bases each). From germline, CDR1 is SGDLS and CDR2 YYNGEE. The CDR3 totals 14 residues. Trimming removed 0 bases at V and 6 bases at J, with 11 bases between. The chain's CDR3 is CASSVGDRRDTQYF. CDR3 bases: TGTGCCAGCAGCGTAGGGGACCGAAGGGATACGCAGTATTTT.

The chain uses TRBV10-3 and TRBJ2-2; TRBD2 matches 10 bases. The CDR3 covers 18 residues. The V and J ends lost 2 bases and 0 bases, in that order; junction bases with no gene match: 6. Germline CDR1 is ENHRY and CDR2 is SYGVKD. The CDR3 DNA reads as TGTGCCATCAGTGAGAGGGGTACTAGCGGGACGAACACCGGGGAGCTGTTTTTT. It specifies CAISERGTSGTNTGELFF.

This sequence joins TRBV4-1 and TRBJ1-5, with 7 bases identical to TRBD1. This CDR3 is built from 18 residues. J was trimmed by 7 bases and V by 0 bases; bases with no gene match: 15. Germline V gene sequence: CDR1 MGHRA, CDR2 YSYEKL. CDR3 region: CASSQDQGGIGRTQPQHF. CDR3 bases: TGCGCCAGCAGCCAAGATCAGGGGGGCATAGGGAGGACCCAGCCCCAGCATTTT.

This clone was seen only once. This chain joins TRBV7-8 and TRBJ1-1; the D gene is possibly TRBD1 (5 bases). V lost 0 bases to trimming and J lost 0 bases, with 20 bases between them. From germline, CDR1 is SGHVS and CDR2 FQNEAQ. This CDR3 spans 19 amino acids. Here the CDR3 reads CASSLARGGFGEMNTEAFF. CDR3 nucleotide sequence: TGTGCCAGCAGCTTAGCGCGTGGGGGTTTTGGCGAAATGAACACTGAAGCTTTCTTT.

CDR3 in DNA: TGTGCCAGCAGCCTCGACAGAGGGGGCACAGATACGCAGTATTTT. Translating it yields CASSLDRGGTDTQYF. The V gene is TRBV2, the J gene TRBJ2-3, with D possibly being TRBD1 or TRBD2 (5 bases each). V was clipped by 6 bases and J by 1 base, with 14 bases between them. CDR1 and CDR2 from the germline V gene are SNHLY and FYNNEI. There are 15 residues in the CDR3.

The chain joins TRBV5-1 to TRBJ2-7, with D possibly matching TRBD2 (5 bases). CDR3 length: 15 residues. The V gene lost 0 bases and the J gene lost 4 bases, with 14 bases spanning the gap. Germline V lookup: CDR1 SGHRS, CDR2 YFSETQ. This chain's CDR3 is CASSLGVGVAYEQYF. In DNA form, the CDR3 reads TGCGCCAGCAGCTTGGGTGTCGGGGTTGCTTACGAGCAGTACTTC.

The chain couples TRBV19 to TRBJ1-3, with D possibly TRBD1 on 5 matching bases. The germline V gene encodes CDR1 LNHDA and CDR2 SQIVND (reference sequence). The CDR3 spans 14 residues. V was clipped by 4 bases and J by 2 bases, with 9 bases between them. The chain's CDR3 is CASSTGPTGNTIYF. CDR3 coding DNA: TGTGCCAGTAGTACGGGGCCTACTGGAAACACCATATATTTT. The entire variable domain, with the rest obtained from reference TRBV19 and TRBJ1-3, is as follows: DGGITQSPKYLFRKEGQNVTLSCEQNLNHDAMYWYRQDPGQGLRLIYYSQIVNDFQKGDIAEGYSVSREKKESFPLTVTSAQKNPTAFYLCASSTGPTGNTIYFGEGSWLTVV.

The J gene is TRBJ2-4, the V gene TRBV4-3, with D hard to call. V gave up 2 bases and J gave up 1 base, with 9 bases separating them. CDR1 is LGHNA and CDR2 is YSLEER in the germline V gene. The CDR3 runs 15 residues. CDR3 in amino acids: CASSQIDKAKNIQYF. Written as DNA, the CDR3 is TGCGCCAGCAGCCAAATCGACAAGGCCAAAAACATTCAGTACTTC.

The chain combines TRBV19 with TRBJ1-2; D ambiguous. Trimming took off 4 bases at V and 3 bases at J, with 12 bases between the two ends. This CDR3 region has 14 residues. In germline, CDR1 is LNHDA, CDR2 SQIVND (reference sequence). CDR3 protein: CASSSLGGDYGYTF. CDR3 nucleotides: TGTGCCAGTAGTAGCCTTGGTGGGGACTATGGCTACACCTTC.

The J gene is TRBJ2-7, the V gene TRBV2; D is perhaps TRBD1 (6 bases). The V end was cut by 3 bases, the J end by 6 bases, with 18 bases between. This CDR3 contains 15 residues. CDR1 and CDR2 from the germline V gene are SNHLY and FYNNEI. CDR3: CASSDTTDRGGEQYF. The DNA of the CDR3 is TGTGCCAGCAGTGACACGACAGACAGAGGGGGCGAGCAGTACTTC.

J is TRBJ1-4 and V is TRBV6-1, with 7 positions matching TRBD1. In germline, CDR1 is MNHNS, CDR2 SASEGT. This CDR3 is 12 amino acids long. The V segment lost 9 bases and the J segment 10 bases; nucleotides outside the gene matches: 8. DNA of the CDR3: TGTGCCAGTTTATCTTCAGGGGGAAAACTGTTTTTT. Protein: CASLSSGGKLFF.

This clone was observed once. The V call is TRBV5-5, the J call TRBJ2-5, with TRBD2 identical over 7 bases. Per germline, CDR1 SGHKS and CDR2 YYEKEE (reference sequence). Trimming took 4 bases from V and 3 from J; bases not matched to a gene: 15. This CDR3 spans 17 amino acids. The CDR3 DNA is TGTGCCAGCAGCCGACGGAACCGGGACTACCAGAAAGAGACCCAGTACTTC. Its translation: CASSRRNRDYQKETQYF.

J is TRBJ1-1 and V is TRBV28; 7 positions match TRBD1. The CDR3 has 14 residues. Trimming at V came to 1 base and at J to 6 bases, leaving 5 bases not matched to a gene. Per germline, CDR1 MDHEN and CDR2 SYDVKM. The CDR3: CASSLSAGQAEAFF. The CDR3 DNA is TGTGCCAGCAGTTTATCCGCCGGACAGGCTGAAGCTTTCTTT. Using reference TRBV28 and TRBJ1-1 for the parts outside the CDR3, the full variable domain is DVKVTQSSRYLVKRTGEKVFLECVQDMDHENMFWYRQDPGLGLRLIYFSYDVKMKEKGDIPEGYSVSREKKERFSLILESASTNQTSMYLCASSLSAGQAEAFFGQGTRLTVV.

The chain couples TRBV7-9 to TRBJ2-6; D is possibly TRBD2 (5 bases). Trimming cost V 4 bases and J 2 bases, with 15 bases left between them. The germline V gene has CDR1 SEHNR and CDR2 FQNEAQ (reference sequence). CDR3 length equals 17 residues. The CDR3 spells CASSSPLRGTGANVLTF. The CDR3 DNA sequence: TGTGCCAGCAGCTCCCCCCTAAGAGGGACTGGGGCCAACGTCCTGACTTTC.

V is TRBV10-3 and J is TRBJ1-2; unclear D gene. In germline, CDR1 is ENHRY, CDR2 SYGVKD. CDR3 length equals 12 residues. V was shortened by 8 bases and J by 2 bases, with 9 bases between the two germline ends. This chain's CDR3 is CAIAMPNYGYTF. CDR3 in DNA: TGTGCCATCGCAATGCCAAACTATGGCTACACCTTC.